This T cell receptor (beta chain) emerged from a study of T cell responses to AZD1222 COVID-19 vaccine. Assay used: immunoSEQ multiplex PCR; TCRdb lists only in-frame clones, some missing. This sample yields 72,000 or so clones, of which roughly nine tenths are seen a single time; more than 25% belongs to the top ten. The sequence came from an adult who received the AZD1222 COVID-19 vaccine. The sequencing used peripheral blood, collected 28 days after the second AZD1222 dose.

The CDR3 region is CASGLSVGRAEKLFF. The CDR3 coding sequence is TGTGCTAGTGGTTTGTCCGTGGGGCGGGCTGAAAAACTGTTTTTT. The V gene is TRBV12-5, the J gene TRBJ1-4; D possibly corresponds to TRBD1 (5 bases). Trimming took 2 bases from V and 7 from J, leaving 14 bases between them. The length of the CDR3 is 15 residues. Germline CDR1 is LGHNT and CDR2 is FRNRAP.